This T cell receptor (beta chain) appears in the sequencing data of a study of T cell changes during pregnancy in multiple sclerosis. This CDR3 spans 12 amino acids. CDR1 SGHTA and CDR2 FQGNSA come from the germline V gene. V was trimmed by 2 bases and J by 5 bases, leaving 6 bases between them. Clones were sequenced by immunoSEQ multiplex PCR, and TCRdb holds only the in-frame ones, with some missing. The sample contains some 55,000 clones, 75% to 95% of which appear only once. This clonotype originated in a female donor in good health, enrolled as a control in a pregnancy study. Sequences were derived from peripheral blood, sampled after pregnancy. V is TRBV7-2 and J is TRBJ1-1; unclear D gene. This chain's CDR3 is CASSLLVTEAFF. The CDR3 coding sequence is TGTGCCAGCAGCTTACTTGTGACTGAAGCTTTCTTT.